The 7 T cell receptor beta chains in this list originate from one sample, sequenced in a study of blood T cells in healthy people across ages. Sample-barcoded 5' priming and a J-beta primer mix drove a second PCR of 7 to 11 cycles. From the 5' RACE reads, TCRdb called clonotypes with MiXCR, one entry per CDR3 protein. The sample records some 1.7 million distinct CDR3 sequences, roughly 28% being singletons. The sequenced sample was blood. The receptor source for this set is a woman younger than 45 in good health.

The V call is TRBV19, the J call TRBJ2-3; TRBD2 matches at 11 bases. V shed 5 bases, J shed 6 bases, and the junction held 4 bases outside the gene matches. The CDR3 length is 14 residues. The V gene's germline CDR1 is LNHDA and CDR2 SQIVND (reference sequence). The CDR3 sequence is CASSATSGIDTQYF. CDR3 DNA sequence: TGTGCCAGTAGTGCGACTAGCGGGATTGATACGCAGTATTTT.

Note on this clonotype: This CDR3 fails to terminate in the conserved phenylalanine or tryptophan, so it likely reflects a read error. The chain employs TRBV5-1 and TRBJ2-1; no definite D call. The CDR3 length is 13 residues. Germline V lookup: CDR1 SGHRS, CDR2 YFSETQ. With 0 bases removed from V and 9 bases from J, the gap between germline ends came to 10 bases. The CDR3: CASSLEASTEQFL. The CDR3 nucleotides read TGCGCCAGCAGCTTGGAGGCGTCAACTGAGCAGTTCTTA.

Comment on this clonotype: Here the CDR3 omits its conserved ending phenylalanine or tryptophan, so a read error is the likely source. The chain carries TRBV6-5 and TRBJ2-4, with D possibly matching TRBD1 (5 bases). Germline V gene lookup returns CDR1 MNHEY and CDR2 SVGAGI. CDR3 size: 14 residues. In DNA, the CDR3 is TGCGCCAGCACTTCGACAGTAGCCAAAAACATTCAGTACTTA. Its translation: CASTSTVAKNIQYL.

Turning to this clonotype: A much larger clone sits a single nucleotide away, making a read error possible. The V and J genes are TRBV10-2 and TRBJ2-3; 10 positions agree with TRBD2. CDR1 and CDR2 (germline): WSHSY, SAAADI. With 9 bases clipped from V and 1 base from J, the junction kept 4 bases outside the gene matches. This CDR3 is built from 14 residues. The CDR3 spells CARNLAGGTDTQYF. CDR3 in DNA: TGCGCCAGAAATCTAGCGGGAGGCACAGATACGCAGTATTTT.

This clonotype has only a few counts. Germline is not matched at one junction end, which may reflect a read error. This chain links TRBV2 with TRBJ2-1; D ambiguous. Germline V gene data show CDR1 as SNHLY and CDR2 as FYNNEI. This CDR3 has 13 amino acids. CDR3 in DNA: TGTGCCGGCAGCGTGGGGTCCTACAATGAGCAGTTCTTC. This encodes CAGSVGSYNEQFF.

Ten or more counts support this clonotype. The V and J genes are TRBV5-1 and TRBJ2-1; possible D gene TRBD2, 7 bases. CDR3 length: 18 amino acids. Germline CDR1 is SGHRS and CDR2 is YFSETQ. V was trimmed by 0 bases and J by 8 bases, leaving 24 bases between them. This CDR3 reads CASSLGPGLAGASDEQFF. The CDR3 nucleotides read TGCGCCAGCAGCTTGGGGCCCGGTCTGGCGGGGGCGTCGGATGAGCAGTTCTTC.

V gene TRBV20-1 combines with J gene TRBJ1-2; 10 positions agree with TRBD1. The germline V gene encodes CDR1 DFQATT and CDR2 SNEGSKA (reference sequence). V shed 8 bases, J shed 8 bases, and the junction held 5 bases outside the gene matches. The CDR3 spans 11 residues. CDR3 sequence: CSWGTGDGYTF. The CDR3 bases are TGCAGTTGGGGGACAGGGGACGGCTACACCTTC.